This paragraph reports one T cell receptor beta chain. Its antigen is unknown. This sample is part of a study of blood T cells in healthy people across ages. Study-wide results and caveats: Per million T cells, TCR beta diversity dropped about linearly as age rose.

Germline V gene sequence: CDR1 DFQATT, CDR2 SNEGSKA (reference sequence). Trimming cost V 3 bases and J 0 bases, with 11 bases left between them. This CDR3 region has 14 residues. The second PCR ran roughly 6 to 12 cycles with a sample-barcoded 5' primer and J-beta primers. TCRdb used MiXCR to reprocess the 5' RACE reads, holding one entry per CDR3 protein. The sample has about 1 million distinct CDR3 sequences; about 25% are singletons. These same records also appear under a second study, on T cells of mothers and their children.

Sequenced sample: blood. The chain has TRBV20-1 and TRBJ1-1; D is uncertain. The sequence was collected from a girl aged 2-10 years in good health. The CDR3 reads CSARISGMNTEAFF. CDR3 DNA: TGCAGTGCTAGGATAAGCGGCATGAACACTGAAGCTTTCTTT.